The 5 T cell receptor beta chains below come from one sample, sequenced in a study of T cells in Graves' hyperthyroidism and ophthalmopathy. Amplification targeted TCR beta CDR3 regions from RNA transcripts. Researchers ran a first-round RT-PCR on the TCR CDR3 using the HTBI primer set. TCRdb re-called the multiplex PCR reads with MiXCR, one entry per CDR3 protein. The sample carries hundreds of thousands of distinct CDR3 sequences, under 60% recorded once. Sequencing was performed on peripheral blood or thyroid tissue (not recorded which). All receptors derive from a woman in her late teens or twenties with Graves' hyperthyroidism.

This clonotype was detected once. The gene calls are TRBV7-2 and TRBJ1-1; no firm D call. The V and J ends lost 1 base and 1 base respectively, with 10 bases between them. This CDR3 is built from 15 residues. CDR1 and CDR2 (germline): SGHTA, FQGNSA. In DNA, the CDR3 is TGTGCCAGCAGCTTAGATTGGTCAGAGAACACTGAAGCTTTCTTT. Its protein is CASSLDWSENTEAFF.

This clonotype was observed many times. The chain links TRBV29-1 to TRBJ2-7; D not certain. Germline V gene data show CDR1 as SQVTM and CDR2 as ANQGSEA. V was cut by 2 bases and J by 3 bases, with 8 bases left in between. This CDR3 has 12 amino acids. The CDR3 here is CSVELRGYEQYF. In DNA, the CDR3 is TGCAGCGTTGAATTGCGTGGCTACGAGCAGTACTTC.

Turning to this clonotype: Since no conserved phenylalanine or tryptophan closes the CDR3, a read error is the likely cause. V gene TRBV7-9 combines with J gene TRBJ1-1; 7 bases line up with TRBD1. From germline, CDR1 is SEHNR and CDR2 FQNEAQ (reference sequence). The V gene end was trimmed by 5 bases and the J gene end by 4 bases; junction bases not matched to a gene: 7. There are 14 residues in the CDR3. CDR3 nucleotide sequence: TGTGCCAGCAGCCAAGAAACAGGGGCCACTGAAGCTTTCCTC. This encodes CASSQETGATEAFL.

This clonotype occurred a few times. The gene calls are TRBV19 and TRBJ1-1; D is perhaps TRBD1 (6 bases). Germline CDR1 is LNHDA and CDR2 is SQIVND (reference sequence). The CDR3 sequence is 13 residues long. The ends were cut back, 8 bases at V and 1 base at J, with 11 bases in the middle. CDR3 protein: CASYRARNTEAFF. In DNA form, the CDR3 reads TGTGCCAGTTACAGGGCGAGGAACACTGAAGCTTTCTTT.

This clonotype was counted ten times or more. This CDR3 is CASSVDGNTGELFF. The CDR3 region has the DNA TGTGCCAGCAGTGTAGACGGGAACACCGGGGAGCTGTTTTTT. This chain links TRBV2 with TRBJ2-2; no clear D gene. Trimming removed 4 bases at V and 1 base at J, with 7 bases between. The CDR3 has 14 residues. In germline, CDR1 is SNHLY, CDR2 FYNNEI.